The sequence of this T cell receptor beta chain was determined in a study of graft-versus-host responses after intestinal transplantation. As for the study in general: Multivisceral, liver-intestinal, or isolated intestinal transplants were received by the recipients. Each recipient received anti-thymocyte globulin induction, then tacrolimus and steroids for approximately three years.

Study-wide results and limits: After transplant, early declines in HvG clones were associated with peak levels of circulating GvH clones. Investigators detected GvH clones in recipient marrow, with some emerging earlier in ileum or blood.

CDR3 size: 13 residues. Deletions cut 4 bases from V and 8 bases from J, with 14 bases between. The germline V gene has CDR1 LGHNA and CDR2 YSLEER. Clones were read by immunoSEQ multiplex PCR, and TCRdb kept only the in-frame ones, dropping some. Found here are approximately 90,000 clones, 93% of them singletons; the top ten hold roughly 2%. Remarks on this clone: No antigen is known for it.

The chain employs TRBV4-3 and TRBJ1-2; no definite D call. The sample consisted of unstimulated CD8+ T cells sorted from spleen or lymph node cells, taken before intestinal transplant. The sequence was obtained from a human donor who received an intestinal transplant. CDR3 region: CASSPLEGSGYTF. CDR3 in DNA: TGCGCCAGCAGCCCCCTCGAGGGAAGCGGCTACACCTTC.